Listed below are T cell receptor beta chains from one sample, sequenced in a study of multiple sclerosis patients with progressive multifocal leukoencephalopathy. Only in-frame clones appear in the TCRdb table, and some are missing; sequencing was by immunoSEQ multiplex PCR. The sample records 20,000 to 25,000 clones, roughly 90% being singletons. Sequenced here: PBMCs, sampled from a patient treated with natalizumab. These receptors were taken from a man aged 25 to 40 with multiple sclerosis. Each CDR3 is given with its conserved first and last residue. The D gene is left open where the match is weak. Expanded clones get a size class; other rows say once, few or many, or leave the size out.

len	v_gene	j_gene	abundance	d_gene	CDR3nt	CDR3aa
13	TRBV7-9	TRBJ2-3	-	-	TGTGCCAGCAGCGGCGGACTGTTAGATACGCAGTATTTT	CASSGGLLDTQYF
14	TRBV5-1	TRBJ1-1	-	-	TGCGCCAGCAGCTCTTTACTTGCGTCGCGCGAAGCTTTCTTT	CASSSLLASREAFF
13	TRBV9	TRBJ1-1	-	-	TGTGCCAGCAGCGTAGGCCCGGGGCCTGAAGCTTTCTTT	CASSVGPGPEAFF
15	TRBV7-2	TRBJ2-7	-	-	TGTGCCAGCAGCCCGGGACGCTACAAGGTCTACGAGCAGTACTTC	CASSPGRYKVYEQYF
14	TRBV11-2	TRBJ1-1	-	-	TGTGCCAGCAGGGGTCTCAAGATGAACACTGAAGCTTTCTTT	CASRGLKMNTEAFF
14	TRBV10-3	TRBJ2-7	-	TRBD2	TGTGCCATCAGCGGACTAGCGGGAGGCTACGAGCAGTACTTC	CAISGLAGGYEQYF
17	TRBV7-2	TRBJ2-6	-	-	TGTGCCAGCAGCTTAGTCGGACGGGCTTCTGGGGCCAACGTCCTGACTTTC	CASSLVGRASGANVLTF
14	TRBV7-2	TRBJ1-2	-	-	TGTGCCAGCAGCTTAGAGGGGCGGTGGGGTGGCTACACCTTC	CASSLEGRWGGYTF
13	TRBV4-2	TRBJ2-1	-	-	TGTGCCAGCAGCCAAGATTTAACCAATGAGCAGTTCTTC	CASSQDLTNEQFF
17	TRBV27	TRBJ2-1	once	TRBD1	TGTGCCAGCAGTTGGGAAACGACAGGGACAAGCTACAATGAGCAGTTCTTC	CASSWETTGTSYNEQFF
15	TRBV18	TRBJ1-1	-	TRBD1	TGTGCCAGCACGGTAGCGACAGGGTTGAACACTGAAGCTTTCTTT	CASTVATGLNTEAFF
13	TRBV19	TRBJ2-7	-	-	TGTGCCAGTAGTGGGAGAACTAGCTACGAGCAGTACTTC	CASSGRTSYEQYF
10	TRBV29-1	TRBJ1-2	-	-	TGCAGCGTTTTAGGGAGGAGCTACACCTTC	CSVLGRSYTF
15	TRBV5-1	TRBJ2-2	-	TRBD2	TGCGCCAGCAGCTTGGGGACTAGTGGACCCGGGGAGCTGTTTTTT	CASSLGTSGPGELFF
12	TRBV19	TRBJ1-2	-	-	TGTGCCAGTAGTCCCCAACAGGGTGGCTACACCTTC	CASSPQQGGYTF
14	TRBV5-1	TRBJ2-3	-	-	TGCGCCAGCAGCTTGGGGCAGACTACAGATACGCAGTATTTT	CASSLGQTTDTQYF
17	TRBV11-2	TRBJ1-1	-	-	TGTGCCAGCAGCTTAATCCGGACCTCCCATATGAACACTGAAGCTTTCTTT	CASSLIRTSHMNTEAFF
14	TRBV23-1	TRBJ2-5	-	-	TGCGCCAGCAGTCAATCCGGCAGGGAAGAGACCCAGTACTTC	CASSQSGREETQYF
13	TRBV6-1	TRBJ2-2	-	-	TGTGCCAGCAGGGTGTCCGCCACCGGGGAGCTGTTTTTT	CASRVSATGELFF
17	TRBV7-9	TRBJ1-1	-	TRBD1	TGTGCCAGCAGCTCCCTGGCCCGGACAGGGCTGAACACTGAAGCTTTCTTT	CASSSLARTGLNTEAFF
13	TRBV6-6	TRBJ2-1	-	-	TGTGCCAGCAGTTACCTTAGGGGGGGCGAGCAGTTCTTC	CASSYLRGGEQFF
13	TRBV30	TRBJ2-3	-	-	TGTGCCTGGGATAGCGGCAGCACAGATACGCAGTATTTT	CAWDSGSTDTQYF
15	TRBV5-8	TRBJ2-6	-	-	TGTGCCAGCAGCGCGGGAATCTCTGGGGCCAACGTCCTGACTTTC	CASSAGISGANVLTF
14	TRBV30	TRBJ2-3	-	-	TGTGCCTGGAGTGTAGGTTCGGGGAAAGATACGCAGTATTTT	CAWSVGSGKDTQYF
13	TRBV7-2	TRBJ2-5	-	TRBD2	TGTGCCAGCAGCCTCGGGGTAGCGGGAGGCCAGTACTTC	CASSLGVAGGQYF
14	TRBV6-4	TRBJ1-1	once	-	TGTGCCAGCAGTGACAACGCAGAAAACACTGAAGCTTTCTTT	CASSDNAENTEAFF
15	TRBV18	TRBJ2-1	-	TRBD2	TGTGCCAGCTCAAACGGACTAGCGGGAGCCAATGAGCAGTTCTTC	CASSNGLAGANEQFF
15	TRBV29-1	TRBJ2-3	-	TRBD2	TGCAGCGTTGGAGGGGCGGGAGGGCTCACAGATACGCAGTATTTT	CSVGGAGGLTDTQYF
14	TRBV10-3	TRBJ1-2	once	-	TGTGCCATCACCTTGACTCAATCCGGCTATGGCTACACCTTC	CAITLTQSGYGYTF
18	TRBV7-2	TRBJ2-5	-	TRBD2	TGTGCCAGCAAATTATTTGGCGGGGGTGTCCGGTACCAAGAGACCCAGTACTTC	CASKLFGGGVRYQETQYF